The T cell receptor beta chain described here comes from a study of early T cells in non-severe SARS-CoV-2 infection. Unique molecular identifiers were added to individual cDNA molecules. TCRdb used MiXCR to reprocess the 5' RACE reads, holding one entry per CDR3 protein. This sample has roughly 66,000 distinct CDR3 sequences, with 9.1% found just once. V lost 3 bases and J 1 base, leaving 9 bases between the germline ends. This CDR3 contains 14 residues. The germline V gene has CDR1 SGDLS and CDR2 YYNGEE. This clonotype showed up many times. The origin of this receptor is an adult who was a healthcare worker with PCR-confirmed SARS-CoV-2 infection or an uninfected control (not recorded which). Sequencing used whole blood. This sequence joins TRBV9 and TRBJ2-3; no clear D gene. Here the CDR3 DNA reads TGTGCCAGCAGCGGGAGAGTGGGCACAGATACGCAGTATTTT. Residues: CASSGRVGTDTQYF.